This T cell receptor beta chain was identified in a study of T cell responses to AZD1222 COVID-19 vaccine. Study as a whole: Second-dose recipients at about 4 or about 12 weeks were treated as one pooled group. Findings and caveats of the study: Spike-specific TCR breadth and depth both grew after two AZD1222 doses. Just five to seven people given AZD1222 tested seropositive at baseline. Repertoires were obtained only post-peak T cell response.

As concerns this clone: Its cognate antigen is unknown.

Clones were read by immunoSEQ multiplex PCR, and TCRdb kept only the in-frame ones, dropping some. The table includes about 140,000 clones, 80% to 90% detected once. The germline CDR1 and CDR2 sequences are MDHEN and SYDVKM. The CDR3 runs 13 residues. The V gene lost 2 bases and the J gene lost 4 bases, with 8 bases spanning the gap. The sequences come from peripheral blood, collected on day 0 of AZD1222 vaccination. V usage is TRBV28 and J usage is TRBJ1-2; D uncertain. This clonotype was sampled from an adult in good health. CDR3 amino acids: CASSLLRFYGYTF. Here the CDR3 DNA reads TGTGCCAGCAGTTTACTCCGCTTCTATGGCTACACCTTC.